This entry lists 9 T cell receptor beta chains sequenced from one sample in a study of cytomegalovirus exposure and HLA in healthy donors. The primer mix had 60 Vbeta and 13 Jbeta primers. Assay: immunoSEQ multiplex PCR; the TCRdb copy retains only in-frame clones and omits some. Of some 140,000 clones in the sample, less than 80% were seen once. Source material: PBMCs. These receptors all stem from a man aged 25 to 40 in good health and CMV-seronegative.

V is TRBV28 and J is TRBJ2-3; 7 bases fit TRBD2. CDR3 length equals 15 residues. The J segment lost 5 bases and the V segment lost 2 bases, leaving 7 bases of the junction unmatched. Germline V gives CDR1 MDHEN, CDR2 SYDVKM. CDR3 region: CASSLRGGARDTQYF. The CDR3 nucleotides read TGTGCCAGCAGTTTAAGGGGAGGGGCACGAGATACGCAGTATTTT.

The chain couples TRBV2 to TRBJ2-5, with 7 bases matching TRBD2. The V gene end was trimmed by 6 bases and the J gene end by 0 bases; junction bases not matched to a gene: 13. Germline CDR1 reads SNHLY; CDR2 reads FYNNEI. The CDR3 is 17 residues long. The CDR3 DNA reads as TGTGCCAGCAGCGTGGACTCTAGCGGCATGTACCAAGAGACCCAGTACTTC. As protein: CASSVDSSGMYQETQYF.

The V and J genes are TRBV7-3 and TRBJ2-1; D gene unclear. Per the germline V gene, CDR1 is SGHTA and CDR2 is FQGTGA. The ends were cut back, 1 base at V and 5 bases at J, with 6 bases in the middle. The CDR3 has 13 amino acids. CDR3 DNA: TGTGCCAGCAGCTTAATGGGCAACAATGAGCAGTTCTTC. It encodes CASSLMGNNEQFF.

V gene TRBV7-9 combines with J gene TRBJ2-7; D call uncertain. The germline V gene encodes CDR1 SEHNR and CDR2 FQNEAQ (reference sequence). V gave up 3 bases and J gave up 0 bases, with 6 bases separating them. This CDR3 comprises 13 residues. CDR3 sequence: CASSLQDSYEQYF. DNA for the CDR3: TGTGCCAGCAGCTTGCAGGACTCCTACGAGCAGTACTTC.

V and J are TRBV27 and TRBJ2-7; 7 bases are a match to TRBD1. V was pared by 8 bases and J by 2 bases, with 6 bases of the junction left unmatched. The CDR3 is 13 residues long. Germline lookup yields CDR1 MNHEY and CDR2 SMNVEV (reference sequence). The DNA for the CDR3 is TGTGCCAGCGCGAGGGGGCCCACCTACGAGCAGTACTTC. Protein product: CASARGPTYEQYF.

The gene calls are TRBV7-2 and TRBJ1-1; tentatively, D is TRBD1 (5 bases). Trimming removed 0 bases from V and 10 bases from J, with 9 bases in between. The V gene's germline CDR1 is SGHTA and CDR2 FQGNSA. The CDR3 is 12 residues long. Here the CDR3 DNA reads TGTGCCAGCAGCTTAGCGCGGGGGGGAGCTTTCTTT. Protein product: CASSLARGGAFF.

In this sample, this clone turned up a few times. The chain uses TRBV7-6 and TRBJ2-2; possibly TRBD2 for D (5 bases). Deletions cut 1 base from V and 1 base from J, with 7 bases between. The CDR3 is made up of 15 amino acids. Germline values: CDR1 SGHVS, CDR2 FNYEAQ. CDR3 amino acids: CASSLEAGNTGELFF. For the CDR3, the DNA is TGTGCCAGCAGCTTAGAGGCGGGGAACACCGGGGAGCTGTTTTTT.

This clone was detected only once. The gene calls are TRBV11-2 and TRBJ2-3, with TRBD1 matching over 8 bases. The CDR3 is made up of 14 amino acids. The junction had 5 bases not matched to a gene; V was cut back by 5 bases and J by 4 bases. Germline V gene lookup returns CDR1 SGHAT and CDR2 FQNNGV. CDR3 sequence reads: CASSPIQGADTQYF. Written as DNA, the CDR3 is TGTGCCAGCAGCCCTATACAGGGGGCAGATACGCAGTATTTT.

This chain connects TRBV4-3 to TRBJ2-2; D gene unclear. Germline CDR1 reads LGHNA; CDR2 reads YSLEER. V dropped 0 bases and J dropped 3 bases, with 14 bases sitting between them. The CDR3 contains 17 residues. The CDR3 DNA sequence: TGCGCCAGCAGCCAAGATTTTCCGGGTCTGGACACCGGGGAGCTGTTTTTT. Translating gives CASSQDFPGLDTGELFF.